This T cell receptor beta chain was captured by sequencing in a study of blood T cell repertoires in COVID-19. Study summary: Samples came from the United States, Italy and Spain, spanning acute and convalescent COVID-19. The analysed material was cDNA or gDNA that came from T cells, B-cell-depleted T cells, or PBMCs.

Germline CDR1 reads SGHRS; CDR2 reads YFSETQ. V shed 2 bases and J shed 5 bases, with 16 bases lying between them. The CDR3 spans 15 residues. Original data processing: Amplified reference gene primers provided the basis for estimating nucleated cell counts. Only in-frame clones appear in the TCRdb table, and some are missing; sequencing was by immunoSEQ multiplex PCR. V, J and clone size derive from that table, while D and trimming were established from the DNA sequence. In the table there are under 110,000 clones, about 89% of which are singletons. This chain joins TRBV5-1 and TRBJ1-1, with D possibly matching TRBD1 (6 bases). Sequenced sample: peripheral blood. This receptor was obtained from a man over 45 with acute or convalescent COVID-19. CDR3 coding DNA: TGCGCCAGCAGCTTTACTGGACAGAGGAGTACTGAAGCTTTCTTT. It is translated as CASSFTGQRSTEAFF.